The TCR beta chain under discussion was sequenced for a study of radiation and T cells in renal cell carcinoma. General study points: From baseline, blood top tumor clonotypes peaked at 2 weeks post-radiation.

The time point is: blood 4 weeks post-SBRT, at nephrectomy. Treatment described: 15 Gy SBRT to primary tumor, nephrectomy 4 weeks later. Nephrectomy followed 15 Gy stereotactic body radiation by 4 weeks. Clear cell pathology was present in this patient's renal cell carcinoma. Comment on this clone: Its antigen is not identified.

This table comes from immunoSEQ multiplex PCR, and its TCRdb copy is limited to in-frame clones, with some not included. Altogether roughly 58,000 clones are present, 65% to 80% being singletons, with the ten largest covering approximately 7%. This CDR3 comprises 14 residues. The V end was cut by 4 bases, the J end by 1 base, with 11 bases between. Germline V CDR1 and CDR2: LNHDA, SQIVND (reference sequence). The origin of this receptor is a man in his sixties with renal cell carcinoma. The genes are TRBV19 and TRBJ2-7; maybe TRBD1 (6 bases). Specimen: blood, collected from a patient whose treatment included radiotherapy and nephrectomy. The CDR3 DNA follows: TGTGCCAGTAGTAAGGGGGTCGGGTCCTACGAGCAGTACGTC. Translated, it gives CASSKGVGSYEQYV.